This T cell receptor (beta chain) comes out of a study of blood T cell repertoires in COVID-19. Study-wide background: Acute-phase and convalescent COVID-19 samples originated in the United States, Italy and Spain.

The protocol was immunoSEQ multiplex PCR, while the TCRdb copy is restricted to in-frame clones and leaves out a portion. The sample lists about 330,000 clones, around nine tenths occurring once. V was pared by 4 bases and J by 7 bases, with 11 bases between. CDR1 and CDR2 from the germline V gene are KGHSH and LQKENI. This CDR3 spans 13 amino acids. The sequencing sample was made of peripheral blood. The sequence derives from a woman aged 50 to 65 with active or convalescent COVID-19. The J gene is TRBJ1-5, the V gene TRBV18; D perhaps matches TRBD1 (6 bases). CDR3 protein: CASSQIQGQPQHF. The CDR3 DNA reads TGTGCCAGCTCACAAATCCAGGGGCAGCCCCAGCATTTT.